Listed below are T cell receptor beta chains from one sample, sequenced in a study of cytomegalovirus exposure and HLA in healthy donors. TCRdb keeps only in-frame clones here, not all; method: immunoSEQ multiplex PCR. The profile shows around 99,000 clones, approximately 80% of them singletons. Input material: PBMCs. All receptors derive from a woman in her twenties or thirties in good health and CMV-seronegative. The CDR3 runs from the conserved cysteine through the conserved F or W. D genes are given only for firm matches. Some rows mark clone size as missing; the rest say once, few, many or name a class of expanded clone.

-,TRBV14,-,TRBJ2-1,TGTGCCAGCAGCCAGTGGCGAGCGAAAGACAATGAGCAGTTCTTC,CASSQWRAKDNEQFF
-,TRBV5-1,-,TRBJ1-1,TGCGCCAGCAGCCCTATATTGGGAGGGAACACTGAAGCTTTCTTT,CASSPILGGNTEAFF
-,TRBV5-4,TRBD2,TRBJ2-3,TGTGCCAGCAGCTTGGTCCGGACTAGCGGCACAGATACGCAGTATTTT,CASSLVRTSGTDTQYF
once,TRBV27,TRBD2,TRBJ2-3,TGTGCCAGCAGTTTAGTAGCGGGAGCATCAGATACGCAGTATTTT,CASSLVAGASDTQYF
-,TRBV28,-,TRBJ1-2,TGTGCCAGCAGTTTTCTCAGTTCCAACTATGGCTACACCTTC,CASSFLSSNYGYTF
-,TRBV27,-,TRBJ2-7,TGTGCCAGCAGCTATGACTACGAGCAGTACTTC,CASSYDYEQYF
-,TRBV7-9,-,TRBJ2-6,TGTGCCAGCAGCTTAGGGTTTTGGCAATCTGGGGCCAACGTCCTGACTTTC,CASSLGFWQSGANVLTF
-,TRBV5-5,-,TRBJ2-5,TGTGCCAGCAGCTTGGAGTTACGGCAAGAGACCCAGTACTTC,CASSLELRQETQYF
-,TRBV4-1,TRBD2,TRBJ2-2,TGCGCCAGCAGTAGAATTAGCGGGAGAAAGAACACCGGGGAGCTGTTTTTT,CASSRISGRKNTGELFF
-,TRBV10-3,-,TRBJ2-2,TGTGCCATCAGTGAGTCGAGTGACACCGGGGAGCTGTTTTTT,CAISESSDTGELFF
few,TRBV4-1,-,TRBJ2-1,TGCGCCAGCAGCCAAGTGGTTGGGCGGCGGGAAAGGGACAATGAGCAGTTCTTC,CASSQVVGRRERDNEQFF
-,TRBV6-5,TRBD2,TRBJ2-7,TGTGCCAGCAGTTACTCTGGCGGGGGGGGCTCCTACGAGCAGTACTTC,CASSYSGGGGSYEQYF
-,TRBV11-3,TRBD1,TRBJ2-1,TGTGCCAGCAGCCCCGGGACAGGTTACTTCAATGAGCAGTTCTTC,CASSPGTGYFNEQFF
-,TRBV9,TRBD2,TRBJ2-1,TGTGCCAGCAGCGTAGCGACTAGCGGCAGCCCCAGCAATGAGCAGTTCTTC,CASSVATSGSPSNEQFF
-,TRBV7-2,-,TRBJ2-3,TGTGCCAGCAGCTTAGGGCGGAGCACAGATACGCAGTATTTT,CASSLGRSTDTQYF
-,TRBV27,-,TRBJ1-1,TGTGCCAGCAGTTTATGGGGACAATCGAACACTGAAGCTTTCTTT,CASSLWGQSNTEAFF
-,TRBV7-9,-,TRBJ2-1,TGTGCCAGCAGCCAACCCTGGGGGACTGGACTCAATGAGCAGTTCTTC,CASSQPWGTGLNEQFF
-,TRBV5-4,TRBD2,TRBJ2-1,TGTGCCAGCAGCCTTGGACTAGCGGGGGACAATGAGCAGTTCTTC,CASSLGLAGDNEQFF
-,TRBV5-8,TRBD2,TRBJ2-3,TGTGCCAGCAGCATGGGACTAGGGGGCACAGATACGCAGTATTTT,CASSMGLGGTDTQYF
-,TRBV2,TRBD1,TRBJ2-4,TGTGCCAGCAGCCGGGACAGGGGTTTGTCCAAAAACATTCAGTACTTC,CASSRDRGLSKNIQYF
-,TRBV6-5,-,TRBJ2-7,TGTGCCAGCAGTTACTCGGGACTCCGCTACGAGCAGTACTTC,CASSYSGLRYEQYF
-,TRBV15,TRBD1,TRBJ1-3,TGTGCCACCAGCAGAGGGAAGGGGGCCCGGGGGGGAAACACCATATATTTT,CATSRGKGARGGNTIYF
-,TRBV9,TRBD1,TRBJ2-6,TGTGCCAGCAGCCCGAGAAGTGGGACAGCCTTAATTTCCACTGGGGCCAACGTCCTGACTTTC,CASSPRSGTALISTGANVLTF
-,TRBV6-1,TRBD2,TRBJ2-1,TGTGCCAGCAGTGAATCTAGCGGGAGTTACAATGAGCAGTTCTTC,CASSESSGSYNEQFF
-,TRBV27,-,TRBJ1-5,TGTGCCAGCAGTTTGGGCCCCAATCAGCCCCAGCATTTT,CASSLGPNQPQHF
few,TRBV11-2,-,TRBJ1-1,TGTGCCAGCAGCTTAGCCGGGGTACCCACTGAAGCTTTCTTT,CASSLAGVPTEAFF
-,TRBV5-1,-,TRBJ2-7,TGCGCCAGCAGCTCCGGACAGATAACCTACGAGCAGTACTTC,CASSSGQITYEQYF
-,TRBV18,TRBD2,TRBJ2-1,TGTGCCAGCTCACCCGGATTAGCGGGACACGACCTTAATGAGCAGTTCTTC,CASSPGLAGHDLNEQFF
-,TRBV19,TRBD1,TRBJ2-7,TGTGCCAGTAGTATAGCAGGGGGAGACTTGTACTACGAGCAGTACTTC,CASSIAGGDLYYEQYF